This TCR beta chain was profiled in a study of long-term antiretroviral therapy in people with HIV (dated by TCRdb to 2022 to 2024). For the wider study: The earliest samples were collected about a decade before the 2015 WHO recommendation for immediate ART, when ART was typically delayed until CD4 counts fell. This retrospective serial study examined whether starting ART and sustained HIV suppression were associated with changes in the composition and diversity of the TRB repertoire in peripheral blood. From some 33 adults with confirmed HIV infection, the cohort provided some 200 cryopreserved PBMC samples, gathered serially across a mean of about 6 years (range 1-12). About 35% of the 30 participants with HIV were female. No cross-contamination during QIAcube processing was shown when test extractions of a monoclonal T-cell line were performed alongside approximately 32 polyclonal samples.

Inclusion was restricted to participants for whom at least one PBMC sample before ART initiation and at least two post-ART samples were available. All participants with HIV were treated in the United States of America. Before DNA extraction, cryopreserved samples of about 0.95-11 million PBMC were thawed and washed. At the time of the earliest PBMC sample for each participant with HIV, ages ranged from roughly 23 to 60 years. Each participant contributed PBMC samples from 1-4 timepoints before ART initiation and 2-8 timepoints after ART initiation, with a median of 7 samples. For every participant, serial HIV viral load, CD4+ T-cell count, ART history and demographic data were obtained. Genomic DNA was extracted from unsorted PBMC with a Qiagen kit on a QIAcube, processed in batches of 12 samples. General study outcomes and caveats: No data were available on ART adherence, viral resistance or therapy changes, limiting inferences about post-ART repertoire changes. At every time point, the repertoire was dominated by expanded TRB clones first identified before ART initiation, although this dominance fluctuated and, in many PLHIV, declined after ART. Owing to limited PBMC availability, only the TCR beta chain was sequenced, without alpha chain pairing. Because pre-ART samples had limited cell numbers, unsorted PBMC were profiled rather than sorted CD4+ and CD8+ T cells. Starting ART was linked to a significant rise in TRB diversity, yet even after long-term ART the diversity remained significantly lower than in transplant donor controls. The samples span the years 2004 to 2017, and the ART regimens used at that time may not be as effective as current regimens. Compared with controls, HIV repertoires had narrower CDR3 length ranges, and the network structure pointed to an antigen-experienced repertoire that shifted only slightly toward naive after ART.

Comments on this clone: It has no known antigen specificity. No base quality values were provided; no much bigger clone lies one nucleotide off.

The cysteine opens and the phenylalanine closes a CDR3 of 16 amino acids. Kept here is only the CDR3 DNA, which spans 48 bases and is read in frame from base 1. CDR1 and CDR2 are drawn from the germline V gene: SGHRS, YFSETQ. Here V drops 0 bases and J drops 5 bases, and the junction holds 6 bases not matched to any gene. The immunoSEQ hsTCRB v3.0 assay was used at survey level resolution to sequence the TRB variable region. The target sequencing depth for TRB was about 40,000-55,000 T-cell genomes per sample. An Illumina MiSeq with a v3 150-cycle kit was used to sequence the pooled TRB libraries. The source study handled its data this way. Repertoire analysis ran in R within a reproducible Nextflow workflow covering QC, data transformation and analysis. Custom analyses were implemented in LymphoSeq2, an R package for AIRR-Seq data exploration. A handful of samples yielding fewer than 5000 total TRB sequences were excluded, leaving 188 analyzed HIV repertoires. Of the roughly 180 retained HIV repertoires, over 55 were collected before and around 130 after ART initiation. Each repertoire was downsampled to 5000 TRB nucleotide sequences, and summary statistics were averaged across 100 downsampling iterations. The analysis kept only TRB sequences whose CDR3 regions were at least seven amino acids long. Two measures captured diversity: a Shannon entropy-derived clonality score and the Gini coefficient. Repertoire networks linked the top 5000 CDR3 amino acid sequences whenever two sequences differed by an edit distance of one. For TRB CDR3 amino acid sequences, GLIPH2 was used to predict antigen specificity groups and MHC restriction. CDR3 amino acid sequences were matched against VDJdb and McPAS-TCR to flag known CMV, EBV, HIV or tissue antigen associations. Pre-ART, post-ART and control groups were compared with Wilcoxon signed-rank tests and Holm-Bonferroni correction. In its TCRdb copy, this immuneACCESS table keeps in-frame sequences only and misses some clones. Where compared with another copy, unresolved V genes explain less than half of these, and the others have no known cause. The V and J calls and clone size were taken over from that table, and D and trimming were inferred from the DNA. The sample table shows over 30,000 clones, and 95% to 98% are seen once. The ten biggest clones cover 1.9% of the sample.

The rearranged segments are TRBV5-1 and TRBJ2-5; the central 11 bases match TRBD1. This sample comprised unsorted PBMCs, obtained 7.6 years after starting antiretroviral therapy. This receptor was obtained from a man in his thirties or forties with HIV. The CDR3 protein is CASSLGGTGGIETQYF. The DNA is TGCGCCAGCAGCTTGGGAGGGACAGGGGGGATCGAGACCCAGTACTTC.